These 14 T cell receptor beta chains were all obtained from the same sample, sequenced in a study of T cell changes during pregnancy in multiple sclerosis. Data came from immunoSEQ multiplex PCR; TCRdb stores just in-frame clones and leaves some out. The data contain about 60,000 clones, 93% of them seen just once; the ten biggest clones take up around 4%. Sample: CD8+ T cells from peripheral blood mononuclear cells, taken in the second trimester of pregnancy. These receptor sequences come from a female donor with multiple sclerosis, enrolled in a pregnancy study.

V usage is TRBV2 and J usage is TRBJ2-7; D is possibly TRBD1 (6 bases). The CDR3 extends over 17 amino acids. Trimming took off 1 base at V and 3 bases at J, with 19 bases between the two ends. Germline lookup yields CDR1 SNHLY and CDR2 FYNNEI. The CDR3 region has the DNA TGTGCCAGCAGTGAAGTGGGGACCGGGACAAGATACTACGAGCAGTACTTC. It translates to CASSEVGTGTRYYEQYF.

This chain joins TRBV4-3 and TRBJ1-2; weak D call: TRBD1 (6 bases). The CDR3 loop spans 15 amino acids. The ends were cut back, 0 bases at V and 10 bases at J, with 18 bases in the middle. Germline loops: CDR1 LGHNA, CDR2 YSLEER. DNA for the CDR3: TGCGCCAGCAGCCAAGACGACTACAATACAGGGACCTACACCTTC. This codes for CASSQDDYNTGTYTF.

This clone is a singleton in its sample. CDR3 DNA: TGTGCCAGCAGCTTAGGCCATAGCGGGAGAACAGATACGCAGTATTTT. The encoded protein is CASSLGHSGRTDTQYF. The rearrangement uses TRBV11-2 and TRBJ2-3; the match to TRBD2 covers 9 bases. CDR1 is SGHAT, CDR2 FQNNGV, per germline. CDR3 length: 16 residues. The ends lost 1 base at V and 3 bases at J; junction bases unmatched: 5.

This clone came up once. The chain recombines TRBV7-6 with TRBJ2-1; no reliable D call. Per the germline V gene, CDR1 is SGHVS and CDR2 is FNYEAQ. CDR3 length: 14 amino acids. V was shortened by 5 bases and J by 4 bases, with 12 bases between the two germline ends. Here the CDR3 DNA reads TGTGCCAGCAGCCCCTCTCCAGGTTACAATGAGCAGTTCTTC. Amino acid sequence: CASSPSPGYNEQFF.

The rearrangement uses TRBV7-9 and TRBJ2-6; D gene unclear. The CDR3 spans 14 residues. V was shortened by 4 bases and J by 1 base, with 5 bases between the two germline ends. Per the germline V gene, CDR1 is SEHNR and CDR2 is FQNEAQ (reference sequence). The CDR3 sequence: CASSSLSGANVLTF. The CDR3 DNA reads as TGTGCCAGCAGCTCCCTATCTGGGGCCAACGTCCTGACTTTC.

The rearrangement links TRBV7-6 to TRBJ2-7; 7 bases match TRBD1. Germline CDR1 reads SGHVS; CDR2 reads FNYEAQ. V gave up 5 bases and J gave up 3 bases; unmatched junction bases: 4. This CDR3 is 13 amino acids long. The CDR3: CASSDRDSYEQYF. The CDR3, as DNA: TGTGCCAGCAGCGACCGGGACAGCTACGAGCAGTACTTC.

The rearrangement joins TRBV5-1 to TRBJ2-5, with 10 bases fitting TRBD2. Germline V lookup: CDR1 SGHRS, CDR2 YFSETQ. With V trimmed by 4 bases and J by 0 bases, 6 bases remained unmatched. The CDR3 is 16 amino acids. The CDR3 spells CASSGGAGGYQETQYF. In nucleotides, the CDR3 is TGCGCCAGCAGCGGGGGAGCGGGGGGGTACCAAGAGACCCAGTACTTC.

J is TRBJ2-1 and V is TRBV12-5, with 9 bases matching TRBD1. Trimming removed 8 bases from V and 6 bases from J; junction bases left unmatched: 8. Germline-derived CDR1 and CDR2 are LGHNT and FRNRAP. CDR3 length equals 14 residues. This CDR3 reads CASRQGQGANEQFF. DNA of the CDR3: TGTGCTAGTCGACAGGGACAGGGAGCCAATGAGCAGTTCTTC.

This clone turned up a few times. V and J are TRBV20-1 and TRBJ1-1; D ambiguous. The CDR3 contains 9 residues. The germline V gene encodes CDR1 DFQATT and CDR2 SNEGSKA (reference sequence). This CDR3 reads CSTGTEAFF. CDR3 in DNA: TGCAGCACTGGCACTGAAGCTTTCTTT.

This rearrangement joins TRBV5-1 to TRBJ2-7; 11 nucleotides line up with TRBD1. The V segment lost 2 bases and the J segment 5 bases; nucleotides outside the gene matches: 3. The CDR3 covers 14 residues. CDR1 SGHRS and CDR2 YFSETQ come from the germline V gene. The CDR3, as DNA: TGCGCCAGCAGCTTCCGGACAGGGGGCGACGAGCAGTACTTC. Amino acid sequence: CASSFRTGGDEQYF.

The rearrangement links TRBV2 to TRBJ1-2, with D perhaps TRBD1 (6 bases). Trimming removed 5 bases at V and 8 bases at J, with 18 bases between. Germline values: CDR1 SNHLY, CDR2 FYNNEI. The CDR3 has 14 residues. CDR3 amino acids: CASSTIGGARGYTF. The CDR3 DNA sequence: TGTGCCAGCAGTACGATAGGGGGGGCGCGCGGCTACACCTTC.

The CDR3 sequence is CASSLALLRGDARELFF. In nucleotides, the CDR3 is TGTGCCAGCAGTTTAGCCTTACTAAGGGGTGACGCCCGGGAGCTGTTTTTT. V and J are TRBV27 and TRBJ2-2, with D perhaps TRBD1 (5 bases). Trimming took off 2 bases at V and 9 bases at J, with 22 bases between the two ends. Germline CDR1 and CDR2: MNHEY and SMNVEV (reference sequence). The CDR3 length is 17 residues.

V is TRBV11-3 and J is TRBJ2-1; 8 positions match TRBD1. The CDR3 contains 15 residues. Trimming removed 5 bases from V and 2 bases from J; junction bases left unmatched: 5. Germline CDR1 reads SGHNT; CDR2 reads YENEEA. CDR3 coding DNA: TGTGCCAGCAGCCACGGGACAGGACCCTACAATGAGCAGTTCTTC. Translated: CASSHGTGPYNEQFF.

V and J are TRBV28 and TRBJ2-7; 8 bases match TRBD1. After removal of 3 bases from V and 2 bases from J, the junction contained 12 bases not matched to a gene. In germline, CDR1 is MDHEN, CDR2 SYDVKM. This CDR3 is 17 amino acids long. DNA for the CDR3: TGTGCCAGCAGTTTTGCTACGACAGGGGTCGTTCCCTACGAGCAGTACTTC. Protein sequence: CASSFATTGVVPYEQYF.